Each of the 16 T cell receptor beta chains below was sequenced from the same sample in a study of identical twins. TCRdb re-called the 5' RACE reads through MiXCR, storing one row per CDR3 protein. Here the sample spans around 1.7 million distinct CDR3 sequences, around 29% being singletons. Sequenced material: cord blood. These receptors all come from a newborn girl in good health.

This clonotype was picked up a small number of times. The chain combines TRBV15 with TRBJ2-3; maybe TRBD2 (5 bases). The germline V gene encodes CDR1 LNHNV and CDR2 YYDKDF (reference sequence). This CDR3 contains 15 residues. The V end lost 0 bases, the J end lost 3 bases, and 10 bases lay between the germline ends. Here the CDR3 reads CATSRDFLATDTQYF. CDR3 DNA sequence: TGTGCCACCAGCAGAGATTTTCTAGCTACAGATACGCAGTATTTT.

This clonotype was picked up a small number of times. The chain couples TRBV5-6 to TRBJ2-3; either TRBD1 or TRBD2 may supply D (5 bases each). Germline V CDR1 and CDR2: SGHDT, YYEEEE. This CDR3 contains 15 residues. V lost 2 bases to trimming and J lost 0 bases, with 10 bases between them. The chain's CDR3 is CASSFGDGSTDTQYF. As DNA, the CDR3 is TGTGCCAGCAGCTTCGGGGACGGAAGCACAGATACGCAGTATTTT.

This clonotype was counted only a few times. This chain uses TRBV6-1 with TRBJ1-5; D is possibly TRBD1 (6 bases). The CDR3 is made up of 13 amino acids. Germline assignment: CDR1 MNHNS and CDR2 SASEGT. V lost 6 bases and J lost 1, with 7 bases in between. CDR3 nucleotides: TGTGCCAGCAGGGACAGAAGCAATCAGCCCCAGCATTTT. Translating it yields CASRDRSNQPQHF.

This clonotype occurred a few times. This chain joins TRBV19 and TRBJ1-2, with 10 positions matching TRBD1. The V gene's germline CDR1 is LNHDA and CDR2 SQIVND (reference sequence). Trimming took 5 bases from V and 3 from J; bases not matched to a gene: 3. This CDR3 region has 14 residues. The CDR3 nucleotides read TGTGCCAGTAGTGGAGGACAGGGGGACTATGGCTACACCTTC. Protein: CASSGGQGDYGYTF. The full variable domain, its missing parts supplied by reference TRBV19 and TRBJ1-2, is DGGITQSPKYLFRKEGQNVTLSCEQNLNHDAMYWYRQDPGQGLRLIYYSQIVNDFQKGDIAEGYSVSREKKESFPLTVTSAQKNPTAFYLCASSGGQGDYGYTFGSGTRLTVV.

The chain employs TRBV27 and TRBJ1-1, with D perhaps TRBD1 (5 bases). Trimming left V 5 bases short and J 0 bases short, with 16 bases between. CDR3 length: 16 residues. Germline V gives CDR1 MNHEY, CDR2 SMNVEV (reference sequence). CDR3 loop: CASSGTGGTMNTEAFF. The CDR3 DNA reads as TGTGCCAGCAGTGGAACCGGGGGGACCATGAACACTGAAGCTTTCTTT.

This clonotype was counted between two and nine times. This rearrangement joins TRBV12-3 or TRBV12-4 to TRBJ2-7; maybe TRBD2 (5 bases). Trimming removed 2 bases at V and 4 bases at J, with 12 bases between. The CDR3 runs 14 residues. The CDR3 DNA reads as TGTGCCAGCAGTTTAACCCCAACGGGGTACGAGCAGTACTTC. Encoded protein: CASSLTPTGYEQYF.

DNA of the CDR3: TGTGCCAGCAGCGTAGTTGATGTCAATGAGCAGTTCTTC. It encodes CASSVVDVNEQFF. The chain couples TRBV9 to TRBJ2-1, with D unresolved. CDR1 SGDLS and CDR2 YYNGEE come from the germline V gene. CDR3 length: 13 residues. The ends were cut back, 0 bases at V and 6 bases at J, with 7 bases in the middle.

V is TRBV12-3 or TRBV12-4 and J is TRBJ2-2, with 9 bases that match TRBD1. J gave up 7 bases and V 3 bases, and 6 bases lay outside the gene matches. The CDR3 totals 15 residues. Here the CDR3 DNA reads TGTGCCAGCAGTTTGGGACAGGGAAAGGTCGGGGAGCTGTTTTTT. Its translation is CASSLGQGKVGELFF.

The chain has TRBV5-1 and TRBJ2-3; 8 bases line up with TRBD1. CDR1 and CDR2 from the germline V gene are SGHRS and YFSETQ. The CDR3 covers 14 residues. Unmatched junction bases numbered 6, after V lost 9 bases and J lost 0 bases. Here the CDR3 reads CATSTGESTDTQYF. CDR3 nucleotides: TGCGCCACCTCGACAGGGGAGAGCACAGATACGCAGTATTTT. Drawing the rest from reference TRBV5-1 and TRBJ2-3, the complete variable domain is KAGVTQTPRYLIKTRGQQVTLSCSPISGHRSVSWYQQTPGQGLQFLFEYFSETQRNKGNFPGRFSGRQFSNSRSEMNVSTLELGDSALYLCATSTGESTDTQYFGPGTRLTVL.

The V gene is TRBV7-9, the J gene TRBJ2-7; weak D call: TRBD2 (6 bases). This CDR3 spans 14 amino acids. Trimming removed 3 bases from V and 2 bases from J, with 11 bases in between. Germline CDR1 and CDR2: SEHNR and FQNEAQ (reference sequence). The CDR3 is CASSFGGIAYEQYF. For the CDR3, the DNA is TGTGCCAGCAGCTTTGGCGGGATTGCCTACGAGCAGTACTTC.

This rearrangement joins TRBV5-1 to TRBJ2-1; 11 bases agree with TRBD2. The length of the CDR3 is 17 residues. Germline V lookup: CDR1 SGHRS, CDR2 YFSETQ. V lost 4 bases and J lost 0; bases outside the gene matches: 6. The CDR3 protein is CASSARLAGSSYNEQFF. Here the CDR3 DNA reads TGCGCCAGCAGCGCAAGACTAGCGGGAAGCTCCTACAATGAGCAGTTCTTC.

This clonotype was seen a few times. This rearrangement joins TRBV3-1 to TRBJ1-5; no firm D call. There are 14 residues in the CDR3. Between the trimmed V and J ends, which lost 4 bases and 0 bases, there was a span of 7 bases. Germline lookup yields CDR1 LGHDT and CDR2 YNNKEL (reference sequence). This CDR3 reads CASSPRSSNQPQHF. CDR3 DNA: TGTGCCAGCAGCCCTCGGTCTAGCAATCAGCCCCAGCATTTT.

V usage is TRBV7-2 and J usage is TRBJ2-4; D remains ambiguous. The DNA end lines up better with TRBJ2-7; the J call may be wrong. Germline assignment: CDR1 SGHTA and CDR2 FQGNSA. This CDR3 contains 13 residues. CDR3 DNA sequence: TGTGCCAGCAGCTTAACTCATCCCTACGAGCAGTACTTC. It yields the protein CASSLTHPYEQYF.

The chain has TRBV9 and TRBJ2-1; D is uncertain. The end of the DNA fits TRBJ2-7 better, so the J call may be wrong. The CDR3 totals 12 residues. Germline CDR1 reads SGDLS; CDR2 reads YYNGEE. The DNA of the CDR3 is TGTGCCAGCGTATCGACCTACAATGAGCAGTACTTC. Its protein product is CASVSTYNEQYF.

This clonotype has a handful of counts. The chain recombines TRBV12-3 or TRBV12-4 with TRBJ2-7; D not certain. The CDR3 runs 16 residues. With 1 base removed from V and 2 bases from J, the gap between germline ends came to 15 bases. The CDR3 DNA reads TGTGCCAGCAGTTTAGATGGTCCTCGACCACCCTACGAGCAGTACTTC. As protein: CASSLDGPRPPYEQYF.

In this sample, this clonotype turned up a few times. Written as DNA, the CDR3 is TGCAGTGCTAGAGATCGCTCTTCTAGCACAGATACGCAGTATTTT. Translating it yields CSARDRSSSTDTQYF. The gene calls are TRBV20-1 and TRBJ2-3; D remains unclear. Trimming stripped 0 bases from V and 0 bases from J, with 10 bases between. The CDR3 covers 15 residues. Germline CDR1 reads DFQATT; CDR2 reads SNEGSKA (reference sequence).